This is a list of T cell receptor beta chains from one sample in a study of blood T cell repertoires in COVID-19. Repertoires were generated with immunoSEQ multiplex PCR, while TCRdb's copy carries only in-frame clones and drops some. The sample includes approximately 190,000 clones, about 80% seen only once; the top ten take approximately 7.6%. Sequenced material: PBMCs or T cells enriched from blood (not recorded which). Every receptor here comes from a man aged 35 to 55 who had recovered from COVID-19. Both conserved end residues are part of each CDR3. A D gene is named only where the DNA matches it firmly. Size values are once, few and many counts, or a class for expanded clones, and some rows have none.

J,D,size,V,DNA,CDR3
TRBJ1-1,TRBD1,NA,TRBV25-1,TGTGCCAGCAGTGCCCGGACAGGGGGGGACACTGAAGCTTTCTTT,CASSARTGGDTEAFF
TRBJ1-2,NA,NA,TRBV5-1,TGCGCCAGCAGCTTGGCACAGGGCTATGGCTACACCTTC,CASSLAQGYGYTF
TRBJ1-6,NA,NA,TRBV27,TGTGCCAGCACAACAGGGCTTAATTCACCCCTCCACTTT,CASTTGLNSPLHF
TRBJ2-2,TRBD2,NA,TRBV9,TGTGCCAGCAGCACGAGGGGACTACCGAACACCGGGGAGCTGTTTTTT,CASSTRGLPNTGELFF
TRBJ2-7,NA,NA,TRBV7-6,TGTGCCAGCAGCTTGGTACAGGGTGCATCCTACGAGCAGTACTTC,CASSLVQGASYEQYF
TRBJ2-7,NA,NA,TRBV5-4,TGTGCCAGCAGCTTGGCCGCCGGCGGCCCCTCCTACGAGCAGTACTTC,CASSLAAGGPSYEQYF
TRBJ1-3,NA,NA,TRBV5-4,TGTGCCAGCAGCTTGGGTGGGGCTCGCTCTGGAAACACCATATATTTT,CASSLGGARSGNTIYF
TRBJ2-6,NA,once,TRBV7-3,TGTGCCAGCAGCTCCAGCTCTGGGGCCAACGTCCTGACTTTC,CASSSSSGANVLTF
TRBJ2-4,TRBD2,once,TRBV4-2,TGTGCCAGCAGCCTGGGGACTAGCCCTCGGGGGGACATTCAGTACTTC,CASSLGTSPRGDIQYF
TRBJ1-4,TRBD1,NA,TRBV19,TGTGCCAGTAGTATAGGGGGGACAGGGGGCGGAAAACTGTTTTTT,CASSIGGTGGGKLFF
TRBJ2-5,NA,NA,TRBV20-1,TGCAGTGCTAGTTTGACTGGCGGAGAGACCCAGTACTTC,CSASLTGGETQYF
TRBJ1-6,TRBD1,NA,TRBV18,TGTGCCAGCTCACCGGCGCGACAGGGTCTTCATTCACCCCTCCACTTT,CASSPARQGLHSPLHF
TRBJ1-1,NA,NA,TRBV4-2,TGTGCCAGCAGCCAATTGATAAAGAGCTCCGCCGGGAACACTGAAGCTTTCTTT,CASSQLIKSSAGNTEAFF
TRBJ2-2,TRBD1,NA,TRBV5-1,TGCGCCAGCAGCTTACGGACAGGGGACACCGGGGAGCTGTTTTTT,CASSLRTGDTGELFF
TRBJ1-6,NA,NA,TRBV15,TGTGCCACCAGCAGAGATCCCCGGGGTAATTCACCCCTCCACTTT,CATSRDPRGNSPLHF
TRBJ1-2,NA,NA,TRBV5-1,TGCGCCAGCAGGCGCAGGGTGGATGGCTACACCTTC,CASRRRVDGYTF
TRBJ1-5,NA,few,TRBV3-1/TRBV3-2,TGTGCCAGCAGCCAAGCTCAAGCCAATCAGCCCCAGCATTTT,CASSQAQANQPQHF
TRBJ2-2,TRBD1,NA,TRBV6-5,TGTGCCAGCAGTCCAGGACAGGACGCCGGGGAGCTGTTTTTT,CASSPGQDAGELFF
TRBJ1-2,TRBD1,NA,TRBV20-1,TGCAGTGCTAGTAGGGGTGGGACAGAACTCTATGGCTACACCTTC,CSASRGGTELYGYTF
TRBJ1-2,TRBD1,NA,TRBV18,TGTGCCAGCTCGCCGACAGGGACGCCGAGTGGCTACACCTTC,CASSPTGTPSGYTF
TRBJ2-2,TRBD1,NA,TRBV11-2,TGTGCCAGCAGCATCCCGTTTGTGAGGGGGCCATCGAACACCGGGGAGCTGTTTTTT,CASSIPFVRGPSNTGELFF
TRBJ2-3,TRBD2,NA,TRBV7-3,TGTGCCAGCAGCTCCCCGGGGCTAGCGGGGGGGCCTCAGACGCAGTATTTT,CASSSPGLAGGPQTQYF
TRBJ1-2,NA,NA,TRBV7-8,TGTGCCAGCAGCCTCACGGAGGCCTATGGCTACACCTTC,CASSLTEAYGYTF
TRBJ1-2,TRBD1,NA,TRBV5-1,TGCGCCAGCAGCTTGGCCGGGACAGGGTTCTATGGCTACACCTTC,CASSLAGTGFYGYTF
TRBJ2-7,TRBD1,NA,TRBV10-3,TGTGCCATCAGTGACCCCCCACAGGGGGCTATGGAGCAGTACTTC,CAISDPPQGAMEQYF
TRBJ2-1,TRBD1,NA,TRBV9,TGTGCCAGCAGCGTTTTCCCGGGACAGGGCAGTGAGCAGTTCTTC,CASSVFPGQGSEQFF
TRBJ1-1,TRBD1,NA,TRBV6-4,TGTGCCAGCACCGGACAGGGGAACACTGAAGCTTTCTTT,CASTGQGNTEAFF
TRBJ1-5,NA,NA,TRBV7-9,TGTGCCAGCAGCCCAATGGGGGCTAGAAATCAGCCCCAGCATTTT,CASSPMGARNQPQHF
TRBJ1-1,TRBD1,NA,TRBV13,TGTGCCAGCAGCCCGAGACAGGGTAGTTGGGCCACTGAAGCTTTCTTT,CASSPRQGSWATEAFF
TRBJ1-3,TRBD1,NA,TRBV30,TGTGCCTGGAGGAATACAGGGGCTGGAAACACCATATATTTT,CAWRNTGAGNTIYF
TRBJ1-1,NA,NA,TRBV11-3,TGTGCCAGCAGTGGTAGGAACACTGAAGCTTTCTTT,CASSGRNTEAFF
TRBJ2-7,TRBD1,NA,TRBV27,TGTGCCAGCAGTCGACAGGGATCCTCAATCTACGAGCAGTACTTC,CASSRQGSSIYEQYF
TRBJ1-2,NA,NA,TRBV29-1,TGCAGCGTTGGGGAGACAGGTTATGGCTACACCTTC,CSVGETGYGYTF
TRBJ1-6,TRBD1,once,TRBV4-1,TGCGCCAGCAGACGGACAGGGAGTGCCTATAATTCACCCCTCCACTTT,CASRRTGSAYNSPLHF
TRBJ1-5,NA,NA,TRBV18,TGTGCCAGCTCACCACATCAAGGGGCCCAGCCCCAGCATTTT,CASSPHQGAQPQHF
TRBJ1-5,TRBD1,NA,TRBV19,TGTGCCAGTAGTACCACAGGGGCAAGCAATCAGCCCCAGCATTTT,CASSTTGASNQPQHF
TRBJ1-2,NA,NA,TRBV27,TGTGCCAGCAGTTCCTACCCCATGGGGGGTTATGGCTACACCTTC,CASSSYPMGGYGYTF
TRBJ1-5,NA,NA,TRBV5-6,TGTGCCAGCAGCTTGGCGGGGAGCCGATTCAATCAGCCCCAGCATTTT,CASSLAGSRFNQPQHF
TRBJ1-2,NA,NA,TRBV2,TGTGCCAGCAGTGAAGTCCCGGGGGGGGCGCAGGGCTACACCTTC,CASSEVPGGAQGYTF
TRBJ2-5,NA,NA,TRBV5-5,TGTGCCAGCAGCTTTGCAGGGTCCCAAGAGACCCAGTACTTC,CASSFAGSQETQYF
TRBJ2-7,TRBD2,NA,TRBV7-9,TGTGCCAGCAGCTTAGCCCGACGGGGCGGGGGGATCTACGAGCAGTACTTC,CASSLARRGGGIYEQYF
TRBJ1-3,NA,once,TRBV12-3/TRBV12-4,TGTGCCAGCAAACCAGGGGCCCTCAACACCATATATTTT,CASKPGALNTIYF
TRBJ1-1,TRBD1,NA,TRBV13,TGTGCCAGCAGCTTAAGGGCGGACAGGGAACCTTTCTTT,CASSLRADREPFF
TRBJ1-5,NA,NA,TRBV9,TGTGCCAGCAGCGTATTCGGGGATCAGCCCCAGCATTTT,CASSVFGDQPQHF
TRBJ2-2,NA,NA,TRBV6-5,TGTGCCAGCAACCTCGGGGTGAGGTTTGCCGGGGAGCTGTTTTTT,CASNLGVRFAGELFF
TRBJ1-2,NA,NA,TRBV3-1/TRBV3-2,TGTGCCAGCAGCCATCCAGGTCCGTGGGCTGGCTACACCTTC,CASSHPGPWAGYTF
TRBJ1-1,TRBD1,NA,TRBV5-1,TGCGCCAGCAGCTTGGCCGCGACAGGGAGTCACACTGAAGCTTTCTTT,CASSLAATGSHTEAFF
TRBJ2-3,TRBD2,many,TRBV13,TGTGCCAGCAGCTCCTCTAGCGGGATCACAGATACGCAGTATTTT,CASSSSSGITDTQYF
TRBJ1-1,NA,NA,TRBV18,TGTGCCAGCTCACCACGACGGGGGAACACTGAAGCTTTCTTT,CASSPRRGNTEAFF